The sequence of this TCR beta chain was determined in a study of CD8 T cells in ankylosing spondylitis. Whole-study results and caveats: The study looked at matched synovial fluid samples from ankylosing spondylitis patients. Disease-linked clones were reported to be significantly enriched there.

The V end was cut by 4 bases, the J end by 1 base, with 8 bases between. Germline values: CDR1 SGHDN, CDR2 FVKESK. This CDR3 has 13 amino acids. TCRdb independently ran MiXCR on the 5' RACE reads; one entry per CDR3 protein. The sample lists approximately 42,000 distinct CDR3 sequences; about 11% were seen once. Only a few counts were recorded for this clonotype. What it recognizes is unknown. This sequence was found in a male donor with ankylosing spondylitis or in good health (not recorded which). Sequencing was done on a sample of blood, either unsorted or a sorted T cell fraction (not recorded which). This chain connects TRBV14 to TRBJ2-7; no reliable D call. The CDR3 DNA follows: TGTGCCAGCAGCCGCCTGAGTTCCTACGAGCAGTACTTC. Translated, it gives CASSRLSSYEQYF.